One and the same sample provided the 10 T cell receptor beta chains below, sequenced in a study of regulatory T cells in long-lasting Graves disease. Through Arm-PCR of CDR3 regions and iRepertoire HTBI primers, TCR beta libraries were built. TCRdb recomputed calls from the multiplex PCR reads with MiXCR, one row per CDR3 protein. Of hundreds of thousands of distinct CDR3 sequences in the sample, less than 20% were seen once. The time point was: newly diagnosed GD, antithyroid drugs for less than 3 months. Preparation of the TCR library used RNA extracted from PBMCs. This sample was also put to use in a study of T cells in Graves' hyperthyroidism and ophthalmopathy.

The starting material was peripheral blood mononuclear cells (PBMCs), obtained at new diagnosis, from a patient treated with antithyroid drugs. The source of these receptors is a woman in her 30s with Graves disease.

This clonotype was seen at least ten times. This chain links TRBV7-2 with TRBJ2-7, with TRBD2 matching over 7 bases. Germline V gene lookup returns CDR1 SGHTA and CDR2 FQGNSA. With V trimmed by 2 bases and J by 0 bases, 7 bases remained unmatched. The CDR3 extends over 16 amino acids. CDR3: CASSLLAGGSSYEQYF. CDR3 bases: TGTGCCAGCAGCTTATTAGCGGGCGGAAGCTCCTACGAGCAGTACTTC.

This clonotype was seen repeatedly, ten times or more. The genes are TRBV6-2 or TRBV6-3 and TRBJ2-7, with 10 bases fitting TRBD2. CDR1 is MNHEY and CDR2 is SVGEGT in the germline V gene. The CDR3 is 14 amino acids. J lost 4 bases, V lost 9 bases, and 9 bases had no gene match. The CDR3 protein is CASLESGRGYEQYF. The CDR3 DNA is TGTGCCAGTTTGGAGAGCGGGAGGGGATACGAGCAGTACTTC.

This clonotype was seen ten or more times. V is TRBV28 and J is TRBJ2-1; 8 bases map to TRBD2. From germline, CDR1 is MDHEN and CDR2 SYDVKM. V shed 6 bases, J shed 6 bases, and the junction held 1 base outside the gene matches. The CDR3 length is 12 residues. The CDR3 sequence is CASSGGGNEQFF. CDR3 bases: TGTGCCAGCAGCGGGGGGGGCAATGAGCAGTTCTTC.

A few counts support this clonotype. The chain couples TRBV5-8 to TRBJ1-5; 7 positions agree with TRBD1. Unmatched junction bases numbered 10, after V lost 0 bases and J lost 7 bases. The CDR3 is 16 amino acids. Looked up from germline, CDR1 is SGHTS and CDR2 is YDEGEE. The CDR3 sequence is CASSLDGTEGRQPQHF. The CDR3 region has the DNA TGTGCCAGCAGCTTGGATGGGACAGAGGGCCGCCAGCCCCAGCATTTT.

The chain is built from TRBV7-9 and TRBJ2-4, with a tentative D call TRBD2 (5 bases). The length of the CDR3 is 21 residues. Trimming left V 3 bases short and J 0 bases short, with 27 bases between. The germline gives CDR1 SEHNR, CDR2 FQNEAQ (reference sequence). DNA of the CDR3: TGTGCCAGCAGCTTCCCCTTGTCGGGGATAAGAGATGGATTAGCCAAAAACATTCAGTACTTC. This gives the protein CASSFPLSGIRDGLAKNIQYF.

This clonotype was seen a few times. CDR3 DNA: TGTGCCAGTGTTATAGCGGGAGGGAGCCCCAATGAGCAGTTCTTC. Protein sequence: CASVIAGGSPNEQFF. The J gene is TRBJ2-1, the V gene TRBV19; 11 nucleotides align to TRBD2. Germline lookup yields CDR1 LNHDA and CDR2 SQIVND (reference sequence). The CDR3 is 15 amino acids. Trimming at V came to 8 bases and at J to 6 bases, leaving 9 bases not matched to a gene. The whole variable domain, filled in from reference TRBV19 and TRBJ2-1, reads DGGITQSPKYLFRKEGQNVTLSCEQNLNHDAMYWYRQDPGQGLRLIYYSQIVNDFQKGDIAEGYSVSREKKESFPLTVTSAQKNPTAFYLCASVIAGGSPNEQFFGPGTRLTVL.

A few counts support this clonotype. This sequence joins TRBV5-6 and TRBJ2-1; no firm D call. The V and J ends lost 2 bases and 8 bases respectively, with 14 bases between them. Germline lookup yields CDR1 SGHDT and CDR2 YYEEEE. The CDR3 covers 14 residues. CDR3 DNA: TGTGCCAGCAGCTTATTAGCTACTGTTGATGAGCAGTTCTTC. Translation gives CASSLLATVDEQFF.

CDR3 residues: CASSVGASPDNEQFF. The CDR3 region has the DNA TGTGCCAGCAGCGTAGGGGCAAGCCCCGACAATGAGCAGTTCTTC. The rearrangement uses TRBV9 and TRBJ2-1; D ambiguous. Germline CDR1 reads SGDLS; CDR2 reads YYNGEE. V lost 0 bases to trimming and J lost 5 bases, with 12 bases between them. This CDR3 has 15 amino acids.

In its sample, this clonotype was seen many times. The chain is built from TRBV6-5 and TRBJ1-1; no reliable D call. CDR3 length: 14 amino acids. V was cut by 0 bases and J by 6 bases, with 11 bases left in between. Germline CDR1 MNHEY, CDR2 SVGAGI. The DNA of the CDR3 is TGTGCCAGCAGTTACTCGGTGGCCTCAGCTGAAGCTTTCTTT. This codes for CASSYSVASAEAFF.

The table lists this clonotype with many counts. The J gene is TRBJ2-3, the V gene TRBV27; possibly TRBD1 for D (7 bases). V was shortened by 6 bases and J by 3 bases, with 25 bases between the two germline ends. CDR1 is MNHEY and CDR2 is SMNVEV in the germline V gene (reference sequence). The CDR3 loop spans 18 amino acids. The CDR3 spells CASRNNLSQGGGTDTQYF. The CDR3 DNA is TGTGCCAGCAGAAATAACCTCAGCCAGGGGGGCGGTACAGATACGCAGTATTTT.